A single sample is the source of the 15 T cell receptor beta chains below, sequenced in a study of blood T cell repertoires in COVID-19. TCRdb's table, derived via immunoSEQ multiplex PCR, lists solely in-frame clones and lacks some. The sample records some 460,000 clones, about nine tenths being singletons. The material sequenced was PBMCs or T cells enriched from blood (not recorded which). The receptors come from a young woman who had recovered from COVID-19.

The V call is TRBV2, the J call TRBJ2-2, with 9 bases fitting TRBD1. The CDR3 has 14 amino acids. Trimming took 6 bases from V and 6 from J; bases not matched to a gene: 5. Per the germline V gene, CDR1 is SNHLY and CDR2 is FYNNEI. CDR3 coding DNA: TGTGCCAGCAGCGAAAGGACAGGGGCCGGGGAGCTGTTTTTT. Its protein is CASSERTGAGELFF.

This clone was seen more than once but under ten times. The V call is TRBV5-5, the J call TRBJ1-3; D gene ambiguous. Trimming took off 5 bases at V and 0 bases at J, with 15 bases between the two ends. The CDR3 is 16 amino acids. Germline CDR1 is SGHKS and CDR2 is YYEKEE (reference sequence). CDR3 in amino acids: CASSRGGSSSGNTIYF. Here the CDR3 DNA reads TGTGCCAGCAGTCGTGGAGGATCAAGCTCTGGAAACACCATATATTTT. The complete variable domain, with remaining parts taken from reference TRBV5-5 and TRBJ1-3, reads DAGVTQSPTHLIKTRGQQVTLRCSPISGHKSVSWYQQVLGQGPQFIFQYYEKEERGRGNFPDRFSARQFPNYSSELNVNALLLGDSALYLCASSRGGSSSGNTIYFGEGSWLTVV.

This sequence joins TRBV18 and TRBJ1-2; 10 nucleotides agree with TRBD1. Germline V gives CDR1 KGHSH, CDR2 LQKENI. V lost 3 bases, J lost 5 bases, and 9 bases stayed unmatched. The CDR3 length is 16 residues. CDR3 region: CASSPSSGQGTYGYTF. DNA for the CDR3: TGTGCCAGCTCACCGTCTTCGGGACAGGGGACATATGGCTACACCTTC.

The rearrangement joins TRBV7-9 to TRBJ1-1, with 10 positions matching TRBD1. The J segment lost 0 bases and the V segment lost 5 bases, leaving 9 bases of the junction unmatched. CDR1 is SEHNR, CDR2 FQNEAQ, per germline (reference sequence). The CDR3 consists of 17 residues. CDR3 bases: TGTGCCAGCAGCACCCACGACAGGGGGCTGATGAACACTGAAGCTTTCTTT. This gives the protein CASSTHDRGLMNTEAFF.

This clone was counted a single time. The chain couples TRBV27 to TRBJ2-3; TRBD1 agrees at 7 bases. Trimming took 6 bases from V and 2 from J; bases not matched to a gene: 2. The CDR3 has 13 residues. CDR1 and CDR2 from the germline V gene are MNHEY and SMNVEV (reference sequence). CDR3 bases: TGTGCCAGCAGGACAGGGTTCACAGATACGCAGTATTTT. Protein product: CASRTGFTDTQYF.

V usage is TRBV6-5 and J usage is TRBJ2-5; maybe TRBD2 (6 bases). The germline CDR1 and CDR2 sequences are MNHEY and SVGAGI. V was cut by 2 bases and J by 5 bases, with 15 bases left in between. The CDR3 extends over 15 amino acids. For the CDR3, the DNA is TGTGCCAGCAGTTACGGCGGGGCCCCAGGGGAGACCCAGTACTTC. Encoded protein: CASSYGGAPGETQYF.

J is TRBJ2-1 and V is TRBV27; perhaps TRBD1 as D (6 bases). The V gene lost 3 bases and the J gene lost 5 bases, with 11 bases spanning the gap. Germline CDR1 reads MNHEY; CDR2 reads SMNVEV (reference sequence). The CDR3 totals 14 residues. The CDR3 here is CASSFRDTNNEQFF. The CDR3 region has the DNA TGTGCCAGCAGTTTTCGGGACACAAACAATGAGCAGTTCTTC.

The CDR3 nucleotides are TGCAGCGTTGACCAGGGAACGGATTTTTGGAACACTGAAGCTTTCTTT. Translation: CSVDQGTDFWNTEAFF. The chain uses TRBV29-1 and TRBJ1-1, with D possibly being TRBD1 (5 bases). The length of the CDR3 is 16 residues. Trimming pared 3 bases from V and 1 base from J, leaving 18 bases between. The germline V gene encodes CDR1 SQVTM and CDR2 ANQGSEA.

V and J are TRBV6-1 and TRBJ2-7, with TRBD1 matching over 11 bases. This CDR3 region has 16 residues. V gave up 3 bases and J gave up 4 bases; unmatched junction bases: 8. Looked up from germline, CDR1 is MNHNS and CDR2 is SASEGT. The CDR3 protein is CASSDSGTGGVYEQYF. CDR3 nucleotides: TGTGCCAGCAGTGATAGCGGGACAGGGGGAGTATACGAGCAGTACTTC.

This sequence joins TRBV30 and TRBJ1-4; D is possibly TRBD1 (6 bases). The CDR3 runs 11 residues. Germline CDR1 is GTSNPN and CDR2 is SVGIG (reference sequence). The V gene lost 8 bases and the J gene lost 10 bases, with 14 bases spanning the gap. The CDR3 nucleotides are TGTGCCGGGGGGGGCGAGGGAAAACTGTTTTTT. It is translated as CAGGGEGKLFF.

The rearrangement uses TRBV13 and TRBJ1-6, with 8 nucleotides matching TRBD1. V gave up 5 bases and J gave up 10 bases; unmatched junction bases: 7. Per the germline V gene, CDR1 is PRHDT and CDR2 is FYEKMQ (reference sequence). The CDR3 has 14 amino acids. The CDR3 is CASSRGQGGSPLHF. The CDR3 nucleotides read TGTGCCAGCAGCCGAGGACAGGGAGGGTCACCCCTCCACTTT.

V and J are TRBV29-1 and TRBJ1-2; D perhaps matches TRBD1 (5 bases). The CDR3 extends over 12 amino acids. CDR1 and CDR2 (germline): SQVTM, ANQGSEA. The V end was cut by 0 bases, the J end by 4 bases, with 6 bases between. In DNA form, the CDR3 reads TGCAGCGTTGAAGATCAGGGCTATGGCTACACCTTC. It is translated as CSVEDQGYGYTF.

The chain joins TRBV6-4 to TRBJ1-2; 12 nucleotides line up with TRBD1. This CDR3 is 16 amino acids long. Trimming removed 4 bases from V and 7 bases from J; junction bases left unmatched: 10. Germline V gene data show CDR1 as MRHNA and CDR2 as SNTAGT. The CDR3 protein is CASSAVPGQGAGGYTF. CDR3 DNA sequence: TGTGCCAGCAGTGCCGTCCCGGGACAGGGGGCGGGTGGCTACACCTTC.

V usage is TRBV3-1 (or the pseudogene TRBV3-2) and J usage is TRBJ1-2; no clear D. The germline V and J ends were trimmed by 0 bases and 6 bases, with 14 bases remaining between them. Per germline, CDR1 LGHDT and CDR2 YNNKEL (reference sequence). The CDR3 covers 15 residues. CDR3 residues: CASSQDPEDTNGYTF. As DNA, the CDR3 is TGTGCCAGCAGCCAAGATCCCGAAGACACGAATGGCTACACCTTC.

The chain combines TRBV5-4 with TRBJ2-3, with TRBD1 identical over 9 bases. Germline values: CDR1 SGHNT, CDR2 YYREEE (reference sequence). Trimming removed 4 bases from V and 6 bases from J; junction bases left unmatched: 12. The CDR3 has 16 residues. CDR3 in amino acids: CASSPGTGYSVDTQYF. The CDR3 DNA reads TGTGCCAGCAGCCCCGGGACAGGGTATAGTGTGGATACGCAGTATTTT.